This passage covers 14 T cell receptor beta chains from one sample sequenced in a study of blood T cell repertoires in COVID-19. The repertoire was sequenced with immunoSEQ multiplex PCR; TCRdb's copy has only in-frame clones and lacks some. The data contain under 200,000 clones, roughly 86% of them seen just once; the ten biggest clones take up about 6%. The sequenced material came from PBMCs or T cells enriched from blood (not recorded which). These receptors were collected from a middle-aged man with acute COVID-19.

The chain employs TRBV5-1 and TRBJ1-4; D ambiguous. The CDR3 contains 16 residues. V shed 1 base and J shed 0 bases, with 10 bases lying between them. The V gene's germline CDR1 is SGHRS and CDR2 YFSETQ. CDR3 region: CASSLNQEATNEKLFF. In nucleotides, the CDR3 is TGCGCCAGCAGCTTGAACCAGGAAGCAACTAATGAAAAACTGTTTTTT.

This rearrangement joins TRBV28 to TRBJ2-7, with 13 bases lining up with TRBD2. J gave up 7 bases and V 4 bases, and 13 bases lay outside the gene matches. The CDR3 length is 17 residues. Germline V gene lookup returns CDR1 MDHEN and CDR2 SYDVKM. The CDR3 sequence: CASSSLGLAGAKGEQYF. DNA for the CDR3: TGTGCCAGCAGTTCACTAGGACTAGCGGGGGCAAAGGGGGAGCAGTACTTC.

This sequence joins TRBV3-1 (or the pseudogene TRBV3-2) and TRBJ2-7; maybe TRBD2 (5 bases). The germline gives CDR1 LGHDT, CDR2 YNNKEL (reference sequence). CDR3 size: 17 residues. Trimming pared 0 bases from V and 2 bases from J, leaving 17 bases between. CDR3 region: CASSQESGLDHTYEQYF. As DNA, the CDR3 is TGTGCCAGCAGCCAAGAAAGCGGCCTGGACCACACCTACGAGCAGTACTTC.

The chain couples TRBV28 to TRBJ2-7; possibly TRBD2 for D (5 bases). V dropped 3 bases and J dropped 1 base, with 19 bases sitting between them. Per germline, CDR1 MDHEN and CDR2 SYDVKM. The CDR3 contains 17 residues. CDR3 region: CASSFLRTDFFSYEQYF. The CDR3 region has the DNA TGTGCCAGCAGTTTCCTTAGGACTGATTTCTTTTCCTACGAGCAGTACTTC.

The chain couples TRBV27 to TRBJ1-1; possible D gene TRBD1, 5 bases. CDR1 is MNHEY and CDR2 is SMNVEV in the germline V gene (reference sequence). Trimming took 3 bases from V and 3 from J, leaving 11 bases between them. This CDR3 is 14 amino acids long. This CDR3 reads CASSFGEGYTEAFF. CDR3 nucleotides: TGTGCCAGCAGTTTCGGGGAGGGGTACACTGAAGCTTTCTTT.

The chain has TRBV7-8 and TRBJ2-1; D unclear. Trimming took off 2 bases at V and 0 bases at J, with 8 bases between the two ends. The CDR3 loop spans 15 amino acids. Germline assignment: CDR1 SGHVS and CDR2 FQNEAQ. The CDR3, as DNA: TGTGCCAGCAGCTTAATGGCTAGCTCCTACAATGAGCAGTTCTTC. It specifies CASSLMASSYNEQFF.

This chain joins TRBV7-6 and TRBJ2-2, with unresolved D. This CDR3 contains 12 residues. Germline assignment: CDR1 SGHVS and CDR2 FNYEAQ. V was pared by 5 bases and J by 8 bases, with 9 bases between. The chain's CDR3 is CASSPVGGELFF. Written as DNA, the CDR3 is TGTGCCAGCAGCCCGGTCGGGGGGGAGCTGTTTTTT.

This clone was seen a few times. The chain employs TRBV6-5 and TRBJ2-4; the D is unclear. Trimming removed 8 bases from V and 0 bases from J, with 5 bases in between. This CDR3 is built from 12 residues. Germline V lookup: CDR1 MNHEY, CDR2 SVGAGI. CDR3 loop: CASQLAKNIQYF. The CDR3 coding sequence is TGTGCCAGCCAACTAGCCAAAAACATTCAGTACTTC.

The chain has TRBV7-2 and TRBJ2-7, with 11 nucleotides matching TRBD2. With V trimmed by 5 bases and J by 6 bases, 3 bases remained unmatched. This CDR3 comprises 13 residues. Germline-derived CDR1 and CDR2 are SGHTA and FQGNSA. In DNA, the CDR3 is TGTGCCAGCAGCCCCGGACTAGCGGGCGAGCAGTACTTC. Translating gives CASSPGLAGEQYF.

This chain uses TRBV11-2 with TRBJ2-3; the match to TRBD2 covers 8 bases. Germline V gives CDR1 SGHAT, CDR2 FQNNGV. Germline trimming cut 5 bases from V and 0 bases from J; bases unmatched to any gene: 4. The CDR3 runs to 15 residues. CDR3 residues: CASSLLAGSTDTQYF. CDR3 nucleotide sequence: TGTGCCAGCAGCCTGTTAGCGGGGAGCACAGATACGCAGTATTTT.

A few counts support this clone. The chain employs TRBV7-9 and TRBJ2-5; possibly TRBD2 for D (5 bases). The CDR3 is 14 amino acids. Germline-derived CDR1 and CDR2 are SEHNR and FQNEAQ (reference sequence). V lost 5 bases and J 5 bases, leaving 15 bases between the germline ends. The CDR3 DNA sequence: TGTGCCAGCAGCCCCGGGCCCCGAGGGGAGACCCAGTACTTC. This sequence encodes CASSPGPRGETQYF.

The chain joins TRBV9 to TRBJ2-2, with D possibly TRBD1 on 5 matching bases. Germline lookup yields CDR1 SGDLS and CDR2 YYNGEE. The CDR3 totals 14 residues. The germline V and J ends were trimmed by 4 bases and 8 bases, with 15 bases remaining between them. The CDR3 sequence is CASSLRQTRGELFF. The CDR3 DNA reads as TGTGCCAGCAGCCTTCGACAGACCCGGGGGGAGCTGTTTTTT.

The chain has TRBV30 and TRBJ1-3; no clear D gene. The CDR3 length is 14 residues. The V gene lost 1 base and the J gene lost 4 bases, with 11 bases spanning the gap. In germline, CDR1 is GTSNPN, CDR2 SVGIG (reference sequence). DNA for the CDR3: TGTGCCTGGAGTGGGGAGCCGTGGGGAAACACCATATATTTT. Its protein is CAWSGEPWGNTIYF.

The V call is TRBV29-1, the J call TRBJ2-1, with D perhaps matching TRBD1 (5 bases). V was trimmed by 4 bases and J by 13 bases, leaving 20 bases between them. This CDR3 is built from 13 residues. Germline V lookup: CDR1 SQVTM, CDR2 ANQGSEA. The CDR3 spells CSVVDALRQFQFF. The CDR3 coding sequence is TGCAGCGTTGTCGATGCCCTGCGACAGTTCCAGTTCTTC.